Sequencing of this TCR beta chain was carried out in a study of cytomegalovirus exposure and HLA in healthy donors (dated by TCRdb to between 2016 and 2019). Regarding the complete study: According to an earlier analysis of 587 of the donors, 150 million to 200 million T cells yielded some 120 million unique TCR beta sequences and less than 300 Gb of sequence data. An early release that covered about 600 HLA-typed donors contained approximately 300 gigabases of sequencing data and around 85 million unique TCR sequences. The genetic ancestry cluster associated with self-reported Caucasian donors included 65% to 90% of the 300 to 450 genotyped donors. The study was designed to test whether signatures of past pathogen exposure could be identified by cataloging public T cell receptors. The study profiled the T cell repertoires of more than 500 subjects by immunosequencing and related them to cytomegalovirus serostatus. Besides the first cohort of 666 subjects, a separate validation cohort made up of over a hundred different subjects was used. High-throughput TCR immunosequencing, statistical association of individual TCRs with disease status, and machine learning were combined to predict cytomegalovirus infection status. To study patterns of TCR occurrence, a later analysis re-analyzed previously published TCR beta repertoires from around 670 donors and added high-resolution HLA genotyping. Rather than drawing on any new phenotypic data, the later analysis identified candidate immune exposures from TCR beta sequences and the way those sequences occurred across donors. In an earlier analysis of more than 550 of the donors, high-throughput TCR beta sequencing was used to judge whether each TCR beta V gene segment behaved as functional or pseudogenic. Alongside the repertoire data, information on donor age, sex, ethnicity and CMV serostatus was compiled. In a later genetic analysis, genome-wide SNP genotypes for 398 of the 666 donors were used, and that subset was treated as a discovery cohort. All discovery cohort repertoires had been generated using a single sequencing platform. Class I and class II HLA loci were covered by the typing at four-digit resolution. The number of donors typed differed by locus, with about 629-630 for A, B, C, DRB1 and DQB1, 522 for DQA1, 606 for DPA1, and roughly 450 for DPB1. Four or five DR-DQ haplotypes were handled as single units for association and clustering because linkage in the cohort was strong. Among under 450 genotyped donors of the cohort, an average of about 240,000 unique TCR beta nucleotide sequences were sequenced per donor, around 18% of them non-productive. Overall study results and their limits: Assigning TCR associations to individual alleles was difficult when HLA alleles, especially DR and DQ, strongly co-occurred. In a later analysis, TCR association rates were found to vary across HLA loci, with the most associated TCRs seen for DRB1 alleles and the fewest for HLA-C alleles. Most TCR sequences were seen in very few donors, while some public TCRs were found in many individuals. Linkage disequilibrium might explain the correlated functional status among segregating V segments, but an unknown experimental factor could not be excluded. Because HLA typing was missing for some donors at each locus, association tests included only the typed subset. A group of highly shared sequence variants was considered likely to be a technical artifact of the sequencing pipeline. In a later analysis, several top co-occurrence clusters were reported to appear linked to parvovirus B19, influenza, CMV and Epstein-Barr virus. According to the authors, the approach could potentially be generalized to other disease states and immunological phenotypes. Some IMGT-functional V segments, including TRBV6-2 and TRBV6-3, could not be distinguished by the 87-base-pair reads and were therefore excluded. A later analysis found that most CMV-associated TCR beta chains appeared HLA-restricted, with HLA associations seemingly driven largely by CMV exposure. An association between a missense DCLRE1C variant and V-gene and J-gene trimming of TCR beta chains was found in a later genetic analysis and replicated in an independent cohort. According to a later genetic analysis, donors in an Asian-associated ancestry cluster had fewer N-insertions in productive TCRs than the approximately 650-donor mean. Roughly 17 rarely observed V segments, including chromosome 9 orphons, were excluded from the earlier analysis of just under 600 of the donors because counts were too low. The cohort was sequenced for TCR beta chains only, and without alpha or paired-chain data the features that could be detected were limited. Compared with equally common non-associated chains, HLA-associated TCR beta chains in a later analysis were more clonally expanded and had lower generation probabilities. A further reported finding was that TCR beta sequences accurately predicted the HLA-A and HLA-B alleles for most subjects in the first cohort. Sequencing depth was assumed to be roughly uniform across donors in the presence/absence analyses, though that assumption may not hold. Specific HLA alleles were associated with 16,951 TCR beta sequences at a false discovery rate of 0.05 in a later analysis. Broadly in line with IMGT annotations, most TCR beta V segments showed up in productive rearrangements about 90% or about 30% of the time in an earlier analysis of about 500 of the donors. In the study, some 160 TCR beta chains were listed as associated with cytomegalovirus. A few of the identified cytomegalovirus-associated TCR beta chains were confirmed in vitro to be specific for cytomegalovirus antigens. For the cohort, immune exposure information was limited to CMV serostatus. The classifier was reported to diagnose cytomegalovirus status with high specificity and sensitivity in both the original cohort and the validation cohort.

Inclusive of the bounding cysteine and phenylalanine, the CDR3 is 14 residues long. Only the CDR3 DNA stays, 42 bases, in frame from base 1. The junction shows trimming of 4 bases on V and 6 bases on J, and the gene matches do not reach 6 bases of it. CDR1 is given as SGHNT and CDR2 as YYREEE, both from the germline V gene (reference sequence). Remarks on this clone: Its binding antigen is unknown. Base qualities are not recorded, but no much larger clone differs from it by a single base.

The library was made by the immunoSEQ multiplex PCR assay. The multiplex PCR relied on a mix of 60 forward primers for TCR Vbeta segments and 13 reverse primers for TCR Jbeta segments. Amplification of the CDR3 region of rearranged TCR beta genes was performed with a multiplex PCR assay on genomic DNA. The Illumina HiSeq System was used to sequence the amplified TCR beta libraries as 87-base-pair reads. The original methods were these. A later analysis counted about 80 million unique TCR beta chains across the 666 repertoires, and some 11 million of these chains were shared by at least two donors. Raw reads were error-corrected and collapsed into unique sequences with a nearest-neighbor algorithm that merged closely related sequences to remove PCR and sequencing errors. V, D and J gene segments were assigned by aligning CDR3 sequences to IMGT reference sequences. For a sequence to be retained, a match of at least six nucleotides to both a V gene segment and a J gene segment was required. Rearrangements were called productive when the CDR3 lacked stop codons and stayed in frame with V and J; all others were non-productive. CDR3 was defined by IMGT convention, running from the second conserved V-encoded cysteine to the conserved J-encoded phenylalanine. The earlier analysis of approximately 500 of the donors excluded sequences that lacked an unambiguous match to a single V gene segment. In an earlier analysis of 587 of the donors, V segments were called functional above 56.7% productive rearrangements and were called segregating when the between-donor standard deviation exceeded 5%. A statistical classification framework was built to diagnose cytomegalovirus status from the catalog of TCR beta chain sequences. In a later analysis, V and J genes were assigned by comparing TCR nucleotide sequences against IMGT/GENE-DB human TR gene sequences. The TCRdist pipeline was used in a later analysis to assign CDR3 sequences and most-parsimonious VDJ recombination scenarios. A later analysis defined each TCR beta chain by its CDR3 amino acid sequence plus V-gene family, and excluded reads lacking a unique V-gene family. As a way to deal with suspected cross-contamination and a sequencing artifact, a later analysis dropped over 550 nucleotide sequences that were highly shared and had low generation probability. In a later analysis, a clonal expansion index for each public chain was calculated from normalized within-repertoire ranks of inferred template counts. A later analysis computed generation probabilities with a VDJ recombination model fitted to out-of-frame rearrangements, and checked the results against IGoR. Hypergeometric tests were used in a later analysis to score TCR-TCR, TCR-HLA and TCR-CMV co-occurrence, with a repertoire-size bias correction applied to the TCR pairs. In a later analysis, false discovery rates were estimated by permuting HLA or CMV assignments 20 times. A later analysis grouped co-occurring TCRs with DBSCAN, adding TCRdist sequence similarity when clustering within HLA-allele-positive subsets. Co-occurrence clustering excluded repertoires with fewer than 30,000 or more than 120,000 public chains, plus five with anomalous nucleotide sharing. TCRdb holds this immuneACCESS table with in-frame rearrangements only. Some clones are missing; in checked studies, unresolved V genes explain under half, and the rest has no known cause. V and J calls plus clone size are reproduced from that table; the DNA served to infer D and trimming. A total of around 90,000 clones appear in this sample, approximately 80% of them only once. More than 2.5% of the sample lies in the top ten.

The cohort consisted of 600 or so healthy bone marrow donors. All cohort members were sampled while nominally healthy, although unrecorded immune exposures were likely present. The donor was CMV seropositive and was included in the group of approximately 300 seropositive cohort members. Every donor gave a peripheral blood sample, and the peripheral blood mononuclear cells from that sample were used for TCR beta sequencing. The Qiagen DNeasy Blood Extraction Kit was used to extract genomic DNA from the blood cell samples. Sequences were obtained from PBMCs. The receptor was derived from a male donor in good health and CMV-seropositive. The chain links TRBV5-4 with TRBJ2-3; the central 9 bases match TRBD2. The DNA sequence is given as TGTGCCAGCAGCCGCGGGGGGGCCACGGATACGCAGTATTTT. Its translation reads: CASSRGGATDTQYF. The full variable domain, completed from the reference TRBV5-4 and TRBJ2-3 proteins outside the CDR3, reads ETGVTQSPTHLIKTRGQQVTLRCSSQSGHNTVSWYQQALGQGPQFIFQYYREEENGRGNFPPRFSGLQFPNYSSELNVNALELDDSALYLCASSRGGATDTQYFGPGTRLTVL.